The next 7 T cell receptor beta chains were all read from a single sample in a study of blood T cell repertoires in COVID-19. Measured with immunoSEQ multiplex PCR; TCRdb has only the in-frame clones, and not every one. The top ten clones hold around 2.8% of a sample with about 270,000 clones, 75% to 95% of them seen once. The sequencing sample was made of PBMCs or T cells enriched from blood (not recorded which). These receptors were collected from a man between 35 and 55 years old who had been exposed to COVID-19.

The V and J genes are TRBV25-1 and TRBJ2-1; D gene uncertain. Looked up from germline, CDR1 is MGHDK and CDR2 is SYGVNS. The V end was cut by 2 bases, the J end by 11 bases, with 10 bases between. This CDR3 has 12 residues. The CDR3 DNA reads TGTGCCAGCAGTGAAAACCCGACTCAGCAGTTCTTC. It encodes CASSENPTQQFF. The whole variable domain, filled in from reference TRBV25-1 and TRBJ2-1, reads EADIYQTPRYLVIGTGKKITLECSQTMGHDKMYWYQQDPGMELHLIHYSYGVNSTEKGDLSSESTVSRIRTEHFPLTLESARPSHTSQYLCASSENPTQQFFGPGTRLTVL.

J is TRBJ1-2 and V is TRBV30, with 8 nucleotides matching TRBD1. CDR3 length: 14 residues. From germline, CDR1 is GTSNPN and CDR2 SVGIG (reference sequence). Trimming removed 0 bases from V and 7 bases from J; junction bases left unmatched: 7. The chain's CDR3 is CAWSVQGVPSGYTF. CDR3 nucleotides: TGTGCCTGGAGTGTACAGGGGGTTCCGTCTGGCTACACCTTC.

This chain connects TRBV28 to TRBJ2-1; 10 bases map to TRBD2. Germline V CDR1 and CDR2: MDHEN, SYDVKM. V shed 1 base, J shed 7 bases, and the junction held 10 bases outside the gene matches. The CDR3 runs 17 residues. The CDR3 sequence is CASSLLTASGRGNEQFF. CDR3 DNA sequence: TGTGCCAGCAGTTTATTAACGGCCAGCGGGAGGGGGAATGAGCAGTTCTTC.

The chain has TRBV5-4 and TRBJ2-1; TRBD2 matches at 8 bases. V was pared by 2 bases and J by 5 bases, with 6 bases of the junction left unmatched. The CDR3 is 15 residues long. In germline, CDR1 is SGHNT, CDR2 YYREEE (reference sequence). CDR3 protein: CASSLDSGIDNEQFF. The CDR3 DNA reads as TGTGCCAGCAGCTTAGATAGCGGGATAGACAATGAGCAGTTCTTC.

CDR3 protein: CASSMDRTDTGELFF. The CDR3 DNA is TGTGCCAGTAGTATGGATAGGACAGACACCGGGGAGCTGTTTTTT. This chain links TRBV19 with TRBJ2-2; a weak D match, TRBD1 (6 bases). Trimming cost V 3 bases and J 3 bases, with 11 bases left between them. Germline-derived CDR1 and CDR2 are LNHDA and SQIVND (reference sequence). The CDR3 sequence is 15 residues long.

This chain uses TRBV7-3 with TRBJ2-5, with 12 bases that match TRBD2. V was pared by 7 bases and J by 4 bases, with 13 bases of the junction left unmatched. The CDR3 is 17 amino acids. The germline gives CDR1 SGHTA, CDR2 FQGTGA. The chain's CDR3 is CASTGLAGGPFGETQYF. The CDR3 DNA follows: TGTGCCAGCACTGGGCTAGCGGGAGGGCCTTTCGGAGAGACCCAGTACTTC.

This clone showed up just once. The chain couples TRBV24-1 to TRBJ2-1; TRBD1 agrees at 8 bases. The trim removed 3 bases at V and 3 bases at J, leaving 6 bases unmatched. CDR1 is KGHDR and CDR2 is SFDVKD in the germline V gene. The CDR3 length is 16 residues. The CDR3 is CATSDPGGSHYNEQFF. CDR3 sequence (DNA): TGTGCCACCAGTGATCCAGGGGGCTCACACTACAATGAGCAGTTCTTC.